This record covers a single T cell receptor (beta chain). The target of this receptor is not known. Per-base qualities were not stored, and no clone one base away is much larger. CDR3 length: 14 amino acids, cysteine to phenylalanine. Here the CDR3 DNA is all that survives: 42 bases in frame from base 1. The V end gives up 6 bases and the J end 4 bases, leaving 7 bases in the junction not matched to a gene. Looking up the germline V gene yields CDR1 MNHEY and CDR2 SVGAGI. This sample was included in a study of blood T cell repertoires in COVID-19 (dated by TCRdb to 2019 to 2021). About the investigation overall: Samples covering the acute and convalescent phases of COVID-19 were provided by collaborators in the United States, Italy and Spain. The repertoires were made available in a free public database intended to serve as a resource for research on the immune response to SARS-CoV-2. The dataset comprised deeply sampled blood TCRbeta repertoires from subjects exposed to, actively infected with, or recovered from COVID-19. HLA class I and class II types, where available, came from metadata supplied by the sample provider rather than from assay-based typing. Sample metadata almost always included a de-identified subject ID, COVID-19 status, age in years and sex. The prospective study material was composed of cDNA or gDNA derived from T cells, B-cell-depleted T cells, or PBMCs. The samples were drawn from two sources: the first 160 participants of the ongoing ImmuneRACE study, and 1,000 to 1,500 subjects contributed by 6 global collaborators.

TCRbeta CDR3 regions were amplified from genomic DNA using the immunoSEQ Assay, a bias-controlled multiplex PCR. The published analysis was carried out like this. Nucleated cell counts per sample were estimated from amplification of reference gene primers within the assay. To quantify the absolute abundance of each unique TCRbeta CDR3 rearrangement, sequence reads were collapsed and filtered. Productive Simpson clonality was computed per sample as the square root of Simpson's diversity index over productive rearrangements. The clones in this table, taken by TCRdb from immuneACCESS, are in-frame only. Not every clone is retained; where verified, under half of the shortfall comes from an unresolved V gene, and the cause of the rest is unknown. The D gene and trimming were derived from the DNA, and the V and J assignments and clone size from that table. This sample gives 45,000 to 70,000 clones in total; 91% of them show up just once. Together, the top ten hold about 7% of the sample.

Summary of the overall study and its limitations: How much clinical and demographic metadata was included differed by source and by participant, and the metadata was provided uncurated.

Collaborating institutions collected whole blood in K2EDTA tubes following their own protocols. For TCRbeta analysis, collaborator samples were shipped as frozen whole blood, as isolated PBMCs, or as DNA extracted from either sample type. The origin of this receptor is a woman aged 55-69 years with active or convalescent COVID-19. Specimen: peripheral blood. The chain is encoded by TRBV6-5 joined to TRBJ1-1, with 8 junctional bases fitting TRBD1. CDR3 sequence: CASRARTGITEAFF. The nucleotide sequence is given as TGTGCCAGCAGAGCCCGGACAGGGATCACTGAAGCTTTCTTT.